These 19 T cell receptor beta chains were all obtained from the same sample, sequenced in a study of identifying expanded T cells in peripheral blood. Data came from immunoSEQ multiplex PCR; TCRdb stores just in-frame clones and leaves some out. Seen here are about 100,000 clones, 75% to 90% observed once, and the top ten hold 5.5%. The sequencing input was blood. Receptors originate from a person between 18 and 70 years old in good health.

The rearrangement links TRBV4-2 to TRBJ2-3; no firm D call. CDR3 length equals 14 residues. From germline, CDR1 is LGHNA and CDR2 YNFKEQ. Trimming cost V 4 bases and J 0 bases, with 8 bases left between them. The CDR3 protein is CASSPDSSTDTQYF. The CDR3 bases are TGTGCCAGCAGCCCCGATTCAAGCACAGATACGCAGTATTTT.

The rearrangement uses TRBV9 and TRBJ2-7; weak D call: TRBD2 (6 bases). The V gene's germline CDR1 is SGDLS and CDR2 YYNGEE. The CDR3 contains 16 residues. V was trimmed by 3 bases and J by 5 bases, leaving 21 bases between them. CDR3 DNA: TGTGCCAGCAGCGGGACTATCCAGCGTCCCTTCCACGAGCAGTACTTC. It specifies CASSGTIQRPFHEQYF.

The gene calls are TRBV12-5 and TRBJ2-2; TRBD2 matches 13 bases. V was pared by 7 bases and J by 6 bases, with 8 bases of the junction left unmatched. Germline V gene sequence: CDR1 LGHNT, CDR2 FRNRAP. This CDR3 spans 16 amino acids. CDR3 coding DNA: TGTGCTAGTGCCCCCCCAGGACTAGCGGGAGCCGGGGAGCTGTTTTTT. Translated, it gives CASAPPGLAGAGELFF.

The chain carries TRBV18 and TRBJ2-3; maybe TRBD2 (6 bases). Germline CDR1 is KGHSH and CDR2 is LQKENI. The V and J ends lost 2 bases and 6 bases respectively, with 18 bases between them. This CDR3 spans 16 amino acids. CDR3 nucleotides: TGTGCCAGCTCACCAATTCGGGGAGGTGGGGTCGATACGCAGTATTTT. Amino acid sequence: CASSPIRGGGVDTQYF.

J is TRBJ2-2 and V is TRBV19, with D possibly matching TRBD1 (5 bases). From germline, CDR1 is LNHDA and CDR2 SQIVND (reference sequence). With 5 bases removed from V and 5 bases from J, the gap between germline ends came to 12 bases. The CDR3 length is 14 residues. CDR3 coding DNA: TGTGCCAGTAGTGGTTCAGGGCGGACCGGGGAGCTGTTTTTT. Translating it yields CASSGSGRTGELFF.

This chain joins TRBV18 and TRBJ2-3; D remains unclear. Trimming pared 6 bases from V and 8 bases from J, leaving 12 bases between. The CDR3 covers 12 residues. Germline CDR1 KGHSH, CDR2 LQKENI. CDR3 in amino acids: CASSQTRGTQYF. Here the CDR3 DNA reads TGTGCCAGCTCTCAGACTCGCGGTACGCAGTATTTT.

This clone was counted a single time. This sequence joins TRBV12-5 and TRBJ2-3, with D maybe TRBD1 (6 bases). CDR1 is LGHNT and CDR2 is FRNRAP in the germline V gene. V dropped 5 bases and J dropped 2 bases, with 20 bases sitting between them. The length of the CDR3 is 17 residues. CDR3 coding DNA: TGTGCTAGTGGTCCGTCCCTGCGACAGGAGCCCACAGATACGCAGTATTTT. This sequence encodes CASGPSLRQEPTDTQYF.

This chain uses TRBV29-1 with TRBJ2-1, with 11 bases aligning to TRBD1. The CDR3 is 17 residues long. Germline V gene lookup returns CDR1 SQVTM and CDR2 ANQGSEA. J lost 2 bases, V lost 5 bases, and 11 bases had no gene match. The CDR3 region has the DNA TGCAGCGTTAGGGACAGGGGGGGAGTAGCGGCCTACAATGAGCAGTTCTTC. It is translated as CSVRDRGGVAAYNEQFF.

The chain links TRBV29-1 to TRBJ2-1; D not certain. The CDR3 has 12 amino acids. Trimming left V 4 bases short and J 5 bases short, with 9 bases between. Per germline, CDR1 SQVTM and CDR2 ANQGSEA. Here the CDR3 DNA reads TGCAGCGTTGCGCCCGGTCACAATGAGCAGTTCTTC. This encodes CSVAPGHNEQFF.

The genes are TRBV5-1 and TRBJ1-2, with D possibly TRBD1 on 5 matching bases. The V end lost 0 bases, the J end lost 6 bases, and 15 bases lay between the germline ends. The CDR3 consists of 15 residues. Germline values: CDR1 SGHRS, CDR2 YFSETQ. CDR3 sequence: CASSLAGQTGDGYTF. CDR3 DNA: TGCGCCAGCAGCTTGGCAGGGCAGACGGGGGATGGCTACACCTTC.

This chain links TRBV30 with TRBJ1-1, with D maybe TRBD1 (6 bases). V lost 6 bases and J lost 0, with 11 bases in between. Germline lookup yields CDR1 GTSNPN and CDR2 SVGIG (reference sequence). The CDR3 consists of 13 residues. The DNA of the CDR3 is TGTGCCTGCCAGGGGTTCATGAACACTGAAGCTTTCTTT. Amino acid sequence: CACQGFMNTEAFF.

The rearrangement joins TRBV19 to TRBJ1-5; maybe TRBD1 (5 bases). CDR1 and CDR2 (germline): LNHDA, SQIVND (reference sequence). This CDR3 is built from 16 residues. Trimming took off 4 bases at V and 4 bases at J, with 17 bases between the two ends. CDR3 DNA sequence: TGTGCCAGTAGTAGAACCACAGAAAGGGGAAATCAGCCCCAGCATTTT. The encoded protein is CASSRTTERGNQPQHF.

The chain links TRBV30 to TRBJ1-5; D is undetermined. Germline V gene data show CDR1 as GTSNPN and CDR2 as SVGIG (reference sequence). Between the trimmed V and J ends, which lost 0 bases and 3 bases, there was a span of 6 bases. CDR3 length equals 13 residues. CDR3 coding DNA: TGTGCCTGGAGTGTTTTCTACAATCAGCCCCAGCATTTT. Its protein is CAWSVFYNQPQHF.

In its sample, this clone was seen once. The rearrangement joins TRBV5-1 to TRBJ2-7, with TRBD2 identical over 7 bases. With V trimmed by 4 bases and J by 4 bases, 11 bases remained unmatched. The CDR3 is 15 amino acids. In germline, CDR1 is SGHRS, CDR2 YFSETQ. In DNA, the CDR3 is TGCGCCAGCAGCGCGGAGCGGGGACTACGTTACGAGCAGTACTTC. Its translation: CASSAERGLRYEQYF.

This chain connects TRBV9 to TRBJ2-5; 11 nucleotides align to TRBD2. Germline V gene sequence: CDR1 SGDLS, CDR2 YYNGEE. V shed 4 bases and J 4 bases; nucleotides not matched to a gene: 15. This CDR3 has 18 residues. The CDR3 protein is CASSQSGASGGKRETQYF. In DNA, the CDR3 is TGTGCCAGCAGCCAATCCGGGGCTAGCGGGGGGAAACGAGAGACCCAGTACTTC.

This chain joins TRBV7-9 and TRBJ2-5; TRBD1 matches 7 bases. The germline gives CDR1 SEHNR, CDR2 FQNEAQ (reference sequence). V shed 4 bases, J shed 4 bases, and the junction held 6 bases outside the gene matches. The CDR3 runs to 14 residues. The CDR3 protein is CASSSLTGLETQYF. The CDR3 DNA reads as TGTGCCAGCAGCTCTTTGACAGGGTTAGAGACCCAGTACTTC.

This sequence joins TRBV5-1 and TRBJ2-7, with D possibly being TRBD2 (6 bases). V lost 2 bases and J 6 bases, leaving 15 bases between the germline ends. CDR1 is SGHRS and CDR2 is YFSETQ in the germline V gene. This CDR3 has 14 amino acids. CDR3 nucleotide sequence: TGCGCCAGCAGCTTTCGGGGGTTAGGGAGCGAGCAGTACTTC. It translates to CASSFRGLGSEQYF.

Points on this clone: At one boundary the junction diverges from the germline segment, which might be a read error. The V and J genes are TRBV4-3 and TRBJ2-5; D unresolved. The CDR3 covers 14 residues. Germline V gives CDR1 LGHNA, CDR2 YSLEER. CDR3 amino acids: CASSLSSDGEAQYF. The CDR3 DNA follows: TGCGCCAGCAGCCTCTCTTCGGACGGAGAGGCCCAGTACTTC.

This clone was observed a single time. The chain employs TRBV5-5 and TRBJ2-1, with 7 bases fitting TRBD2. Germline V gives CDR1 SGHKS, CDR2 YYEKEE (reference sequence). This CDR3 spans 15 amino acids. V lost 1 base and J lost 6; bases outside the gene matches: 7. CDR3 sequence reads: CASSLWAGESNEQFF. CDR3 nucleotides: TGTGCCAGCAGCTTGTGGGCGGGAGAGAGCAATGAGCAGTTCTTC.